This T cell receptor (beta chain) was identified during a study of response to subunit inactivated influenza vaccine (dated by TCRdb to 2016 to 2019). Regarding the research as a whole: The study used deep quantitative T cell receptor repertoire profiling to track responses to a trivalent subunit inactivated influenza vaccine.

The library came from RT-PCR. TCRdb records Illumina HiSeq 2500 as the sequencer. TCRdb reworked the public reads: Q25 trimming with fastp, MiXCR clone assembly, productive beta chains retained. Duplicate CDR3 protein sequences are folded into a single record with the most common DNA and genes. The sample profile shows 500,000 to 600,000 distinct CDR3 sequences; about 17% of them were found once. 3% of the sample is taken by the ten largest. A few counts support this clonotype. Its antigen is still unknown. The sample holds no much larger clone one base away, and base qualities are not on file. Study-wide conclusions, independent of this receptor: The authors suggested that each seasonal influenza vaccination may recruit only a limited number of new T cells.

The receptor was derived from a man between 50 and 70 years old who received an inactivated influenza vaccine. Donor details come from another sample of the same person, matched by shared clones. The sequencing used CD4+ T cells sorted from PBMCs, collected around 2 years after vaccination.

The CDR3 region has the sequence CSARDPTEAQGLYGYTF. In nucleotide form, the sequence is TGCAGTGCTAGAGATCCGACCGAAGCGCAGGGGCTCTATGGCTACACCTTC. In this chain, TRBV20-1 is recombined with TRBJ1-2; the D gene is perhaps TRBD1, from 6 matching bases. V sheds 0 bases and J sheds 4 bases, leaving 21 bases between their ends. Measured from the cysteine to the phenylalanine, the CDR3 is 17 residues long. The only DNA kept is the CDR3, 51 bases in frame from the first base. The germline V gene (reference sequence) specifies DFQATT as CDR1 and SNEGSKA as CDR2.